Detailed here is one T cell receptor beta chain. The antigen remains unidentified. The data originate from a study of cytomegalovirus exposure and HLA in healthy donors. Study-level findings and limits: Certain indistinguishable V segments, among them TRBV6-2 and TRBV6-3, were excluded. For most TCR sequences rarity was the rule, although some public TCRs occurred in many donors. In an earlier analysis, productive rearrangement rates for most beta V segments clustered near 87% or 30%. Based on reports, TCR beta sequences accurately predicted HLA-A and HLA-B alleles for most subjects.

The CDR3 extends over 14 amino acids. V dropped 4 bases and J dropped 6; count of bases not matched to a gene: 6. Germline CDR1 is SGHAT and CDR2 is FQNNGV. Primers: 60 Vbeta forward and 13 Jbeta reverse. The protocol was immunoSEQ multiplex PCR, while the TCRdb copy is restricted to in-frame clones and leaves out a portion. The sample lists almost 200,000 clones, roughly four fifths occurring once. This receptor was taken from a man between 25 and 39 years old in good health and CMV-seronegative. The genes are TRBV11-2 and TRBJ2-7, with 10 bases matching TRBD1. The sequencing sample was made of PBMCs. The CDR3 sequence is CASSSRDRGPEQYF. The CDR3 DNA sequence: TGTGCCAGCAGCTCGCGGGACAGGGGACCCGAGCAGTACTTC.